These T cell receptor beta chains were read from a single sample in a study of blood T cell repertoires in COVID-19. TCRdb's table, derived via immunoSEQ multiplex PCR, lists solely in-frame clones and lacks some. The sample carries under 200,000 clones, approximately 88% recorded once. Sample: peripheral blood. These receptors all come from a woman in her sixties with acute or convalescent COVID-19. Each CDR3 is given with its conserved first and last residue. D genes are given only for firm matches. Rows give clone size only sometimes, using once, few, many, or a class for an expanded clone.

clone_size | d_call | j_call | v_call | cdr3_nt | cdr3_aa
NA | TRBD1 | TRBJ2-7 | TRBV6-1 | TGTGCCAGCAGTGAAGCCGGGACAGGGAAGATAGGGCAGTACTTC | CASSEAGTGKIGQYF
NA | NA | TRBJ1-6 | TRBV27 | TGTGCCAGCAGTTTCTGGAGGTCACCCCTCCACTTT | CASSFWRSPLHF
NA | NA | TRBJ2-2 | TRBV9 | TGTGCCAGCAGCCCCCCTCTCGGGGAGCTGTTTTTT | CASSPPLGELFF
NA | NA | TRBJ2-1 | TRBV7-2 | TGTGCCAGCAGCTTGAGGGGGGGCTTGAATGAGCAGTTCTTC | CASSLRGGLNEQFF
NA | NA | TRBJ1-1 | TRBV11-3 | TGTGCCAGCAGCCTACGGGGGTTCACTGAAGCTTTCTTT | CASSLRGFTEAFF
NA | NA | TRBJ1-1 | TRBV28 | TGTGCCAGCAGTTTATTGGCCAGGGCCACTGAAGCTTTCTTT | CASSLLARATEAFF
NA | NA | TRBJ2-2 | TRBV20-1 | TGCAGTGCTCCCAGGGCCGGGGAGCTGTTTTTT | CSAPRAGELFF
NA | NA | TRBJ2-2 | TRBV5-1 | TGCGCCAGCAGCTTGTCAGGCGAGAACACCGGGGAGCTGTTTTTT | CASSLSGENTGELFF
NA | TRBD2 | TRBJ2-1 | TRBV25-1 | TGTGCCAGCAGTGGAGCGGGGGAGGGCTACAATGAGCAGTTCTTC | CASSGAGEGYNEQFF
NA | NA | TRBJ2-7 | TRBV19 | TGTGCCAGTAGTCCCACAGCTGAGTACGAGCAGTACTTC | CASSPTAEYEQYF
few | NA | TRBJ1-3 | TRBV29-1 | TGCAGCGTTCGCGGGACTGCGGGACACACCATATATTTT | CSVRGTAGHTIYF
NA | NA | TRBJ1-2 | TRBV29-1 | TGCAGCGTTGAGGACAGAGCTACAAACTATGGCTACACCTTC | CSVEDRATNYGYTF
NA | NA | TRBJ1-1 | TRBV5-1 | TGCGCCAGCAAACTAATAGGGGGGGCGAACACTGAAGCTTTCTTT | CASKLIGGANTEAFF
NA | NA | TRBJ2-1 | TRBV11-3 | TGTGCCAGCAGCTTAGGGGCAGAGTACAATGAGCAGTTCTTC | CASSLGAEYNEQFF
NA | TRBD1 | TRBJ1-4 | TRBV24-1 | TGTGCCACCAGTGAAGGGGGCAGCCCTAATGAAAAACTGTTTTTT | CATSEGGSPNEKLFF
once | NA | TRBJ1-1 | TRBV7-2 | TGTGCCAGCAGCTACTCCCGGGACATGAACACTGAAGCTTTCTTT | CASSYSRDMNTEAFF
NA | TRBD2 | TRBJ2-1 | TRBV3-1/TRBV3-2 | TGTGCCAGCAGCCAGGGACTAGCGGGGCTCGGCTCCTACAATGAGCAGTTCTTC | CASSQGLAGLGSYNEQFF
once | TRBD1 | TRBJ1-2 | TRBV19 | TGTGCCAGTAGTATACTCACAGGGGGCAATGGCTACACCTTC | CASSILTGGNGYTF
NA | TRBD2 | TRBJ2-1 | TRBV11-3 | TGTGCCAGCAGCTTATGGGCGGGGGGAAAGGGCAACAATGAGCAGTTCTTC | CASSLWAGGKGNNEQFF
once | TRBD1 | TRBJ1-1 | TRBV2 | TGTGCCAGCAGCCGAAACACAGGGGTGACTGAAGCTTTCTTT | CASSRNTGVTEAFF
NA | TRBD2 | TRBJ2-1 | TRBV7-3 | TGTGCCAGCAGCTCCCCCGGGACTAGCGGGGGGGAAGCGAGCTCCTACAATGAGCAGTTCTTC | CASSSPGTSGGEASSYNEQFF
NA | TRBD1 | TRBJ1-2 | TRBV19 | TGTGCCAGTAGTCCCCCTACCGACAGGGTTTATGGCTACACCTTC | CASSPPTDRVYGYTF
NA | TRBD1 | TRBJ1-4 | TRBV19 | TGTGCCAGTAGTACCCGGGACAGGGGAGTAACTAATGAAAAACTGTTTTTT | CASSTRDRGVTNEKLFF
NA | TRBD2 | TRBJ2-1 | TRBV25-1 | TGTGCCAGCAGTGACCACCTAGCGGGGGGCGGTGAGCAGTTCTTC | CASSDHLAGGGEQFF
NA | NA | TRBJ1-2 | TRBV28 | TGTGCCAGCAGCCCACAGGAGCCGAACTATGGCTACACCTTC | CASSPQEPNYGYTF
NA | NA | TRBJ2-5 | TRBV6-2/TRBV6-3 | TGTGCCAGCAGTTACCCGACTGCAATCCAGTACTTC | CASSYPTAIQYF
once | NA | TRBJ2-7 | TRBV4-1 | TGCGCCAGCAGCCAAGATCTGGCACAGGGCGAGCAGTACTTC | CASSQDLAQGEQYF
NA | TRBD1 | TRBJ1-1 | TRBV2 | TGTGCCAGCAAAGCTACACAGGGGTCGATGAACACTGAAGCTTTCTTT | CASKATQGSMNTEAFF
few | TRBD2 | TRBJ2-7 | TRBV3-1/TRBV3-2 | TGTGCCAGCAGCCAAACTAGCGGCTACGAGCAGTACTTC | CASSQTSGYEQYF
NA | NA | TRBJ1-5 | TRBV30 | TGTGCCTGGAGTCTAAAGGGGAATCAGCCCCAGCATTTT | CAWSLKGNQPQHF
NA | NA | TRBJ2-7 | TRBV7-2 | TGTGCCAGCAGCCACACTACCACCTACGAGCAGTACTTC | CASSHTTTYEQYF
NA | TRBD1 | TRBJ1-3 | TRBV6-5 | TGTGCCAGCAGGGGACAGGGGCGTTGGAACACCATATATTTT | CASRGQGRWNTIYF
NA | NA | TRBJ2-1 | TRBV30 | TGTGCCTGGAGGTTTGACAGCACAAACAATGAGCAGTTCTTC | CAWRFDSTNNEQFF
NA | TRBD1 | TRBJ1-5 | TRBV28 | TGTGCCAGCAGACTCGGACAGGGCAGCCAGCCCCAGCATTTT | CASRLGQGSQPQHF
NA | TRBD1 | TRBJ2-1 | TRBV11-2 | TGTGCCAGCAGCATCGGACAGGGAGACTGGAATGAGCAGTTCTTC | CASSIGQGDWNEQFF
NA | TRBD1 | TRBJ1-2 | TRBV6-6 | TGTGCCAGCAGGTCCGAAGGACAGGGGGACTATGGCTACACCTTC | CASRSEGQGDYGYTF
few | TRBD1 | TRBJ1-5 | TRBV7-9 | TGTGCCAGCAGCCTGGACAGGGATGGCAATCAGCCCCAGCATTTT | CASSLDRDGNQPQHF
NA | TRBD2 | TRBJ2-5 | TRBV20-1 | TGCAGTGCTAGTGATGGGGGGGGGAAGACCCAGTACTTC | CSASDGGGKTQYF
NA | NA | TRBJ2-7 | TRBV10-3 | TGTGCCATCAGCGAGGGGGGGTACGAGCAGTACTTC | CAISEGGYEQYF
once | NA | TRBJ2-7 | TRBV6-2/TRBV6-3 | TGTGCCAGCAGGCCTCTTTCCTACGAGCAGTACTTC | CASRPLSYEQYF
NA | NA | TRBJ2-5 | TRBV4-1 | TGCGCCAGCAGCCCCGACGCCAGGGAAGAGACCCAGTACTTC | CASSPDAREETQYF
NA | NA | TRBJ1-1 | TRBV27 | TGTGCCAGCCGTAATGGGAGGGCGAACACTGAAGCTTTCTTT | CASRNGRANTEAFF
few | TRBD1 | TRBJ2-1 | TRBV4-1 | TGCGCCAGCGCTCCGGGACAGGGCCCCTACAATGAGCAGTTCTTC | CASAPGQGPYNEQFF
NA | TRBD1 | TRBJ1-6 | TRBV9 | TGTGCCAGCAGCCTACTGACAGGGGAGGATTCACCCCTCCACTTT | CASSLLTGEDSPLHF
few | NA | TRBJ1-3 | TRBV18 | TGTGCCAGCTCACCTTTAGAAAACTCTGGAAACACCATATATTTT | CASSPLENSGNTIYF
NA | TRBD1 | TRBJ1-3 | TRBV5-4 | TGTGCCAGCAGCGGGACAGGGGCCGGAAACACCATATATTTT | CASSGTGAGNTIYF
once | TRBD1 | TRBJ1-2 | TRBV9 | TGTGCCAGCAGCGTAGCCTTCATTACCGGGACAGGGAATAATGGCTACACCTTC | CASSVAFITGTGNNGYTF
NA | NA | TRBJ1-1 | TRBV5-1 | TGCGCCAGCAGTGAGGGCCGGACTGAAGCTTTCTTT | CASSEGRTEAFF